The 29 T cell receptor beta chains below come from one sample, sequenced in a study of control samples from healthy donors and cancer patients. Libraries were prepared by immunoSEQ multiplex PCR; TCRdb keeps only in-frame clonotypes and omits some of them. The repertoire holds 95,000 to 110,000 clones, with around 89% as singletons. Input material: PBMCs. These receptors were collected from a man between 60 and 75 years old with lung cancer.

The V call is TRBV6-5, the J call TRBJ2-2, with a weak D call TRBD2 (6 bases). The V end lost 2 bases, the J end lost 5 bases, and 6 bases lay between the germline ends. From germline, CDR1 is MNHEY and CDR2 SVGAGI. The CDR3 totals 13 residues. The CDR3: CASSYAGTGELFF. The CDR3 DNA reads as TGTGCCAGCAGTTACGCGGGGACCGGGGAGCTGTTTTTT.

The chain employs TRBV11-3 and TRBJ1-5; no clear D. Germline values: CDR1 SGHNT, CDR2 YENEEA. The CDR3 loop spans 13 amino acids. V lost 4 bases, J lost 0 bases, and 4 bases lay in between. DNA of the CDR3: TGTGCCAGCAGCTCCTATAGCAATCAGCCCCAGCATTTT. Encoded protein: CASSSYSNQPQHF. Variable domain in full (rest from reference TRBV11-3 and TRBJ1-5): EAGVVQSPRYKIIEKKQPVAFWCNPISGHNTLYWYLQNLGQGPELLIRYENEEAVDDSQLPKDRFSAERLKGVDSTLKIQPAELGDSAVYLCASSSYSNQPQHFGDGTRLSIL.

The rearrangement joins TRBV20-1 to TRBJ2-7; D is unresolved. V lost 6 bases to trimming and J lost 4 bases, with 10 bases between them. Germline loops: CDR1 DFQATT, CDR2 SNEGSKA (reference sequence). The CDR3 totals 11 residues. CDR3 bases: TGCAGTGCGGTTGGCAATTACGAGCAGTACTTC. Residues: CSAVGNYEQYF.

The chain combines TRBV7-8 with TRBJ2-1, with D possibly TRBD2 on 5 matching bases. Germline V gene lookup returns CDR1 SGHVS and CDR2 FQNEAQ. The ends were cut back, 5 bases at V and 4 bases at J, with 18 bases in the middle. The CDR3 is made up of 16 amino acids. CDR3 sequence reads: CASSPDMLRGYNEQFF. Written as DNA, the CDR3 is TGTGCCAGCAGCCCAGACATGCTTCGGGGTTACAATGAGCAGTTCTTC.

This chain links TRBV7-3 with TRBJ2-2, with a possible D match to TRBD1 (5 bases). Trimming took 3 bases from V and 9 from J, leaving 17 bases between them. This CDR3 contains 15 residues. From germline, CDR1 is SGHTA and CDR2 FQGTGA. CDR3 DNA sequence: TGTGCCAGCAGCTTTGGGTCACAGGACGCCCGGGAGCTGTTTTTT. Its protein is CASSFGSQDARELFF. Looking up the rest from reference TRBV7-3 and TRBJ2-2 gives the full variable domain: GAGVSQTPSNKVTEKGKYVELRCDPISGHTALYWYRQSLGQGPEFLIYFQGTGAADDSGLPNDRFFAVRPEGSVSTLKIQRTERGDSAVYLCASSFGSQDARELFFGEGSRLTVL.

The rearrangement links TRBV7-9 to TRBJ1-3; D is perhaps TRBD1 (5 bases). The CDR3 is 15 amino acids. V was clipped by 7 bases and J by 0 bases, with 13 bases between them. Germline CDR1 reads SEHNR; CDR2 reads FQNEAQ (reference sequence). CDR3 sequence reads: CASIPEGISGNTIYF. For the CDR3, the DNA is TGTGCCAGCATACCGGAGGGGATCTCTGGAAACACCATATATTTT.

The CDR3 reads CASSARMGVSGNTIYF. CDR3 nucleotides: TGTGCCAGCAGCGCTCGAATGGGAGTCTCTGGAAACACCATATATTTT. V gene TRBV9 combines with J gene TRBJ1-3; D is unresolved. This CDR3 has 16 residues. Germline V gives CDR1 SGDLS, CDR2 YYNGEE. V lost 3 bases to trimming and J lost 0 bases, with 13 bases between them.

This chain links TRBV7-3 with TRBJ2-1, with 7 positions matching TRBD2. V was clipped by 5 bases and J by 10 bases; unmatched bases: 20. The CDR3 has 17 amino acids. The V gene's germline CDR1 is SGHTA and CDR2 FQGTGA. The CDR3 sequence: CASSTKISSGGRLEQFF. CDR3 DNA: TGTGCCAGCAGCACAAAGATTTCTAGCGGAGGACGCCTCGAGCAGTTCTTC.

The CDR3 spells CASSVFPQGRNNEKLFF. CDR3 DNA: TGCGCCAGCAGCGTTTTTCCCCAAGGACGGAATAATGAAAAACTGTTTTTT. V and J are TRBV5-1 and TRBJ1-4; no clear D. The germline V gene encodes CDR1 SGHRS and CDR2 YFSETQ. V lost 4 bases and J 4 bases, leaving 20 bases between the germline ends. The length of the CDR3 is 17 residues.

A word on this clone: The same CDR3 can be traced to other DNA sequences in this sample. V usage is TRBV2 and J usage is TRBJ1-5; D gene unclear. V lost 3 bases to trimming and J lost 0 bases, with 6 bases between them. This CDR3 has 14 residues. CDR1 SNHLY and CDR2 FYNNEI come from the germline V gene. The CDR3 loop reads CASSEGNSNQPQHF. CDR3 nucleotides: TGTGCCAGCAGTGAGGGCAATAGCAATCAGCCCCAGCATTTT. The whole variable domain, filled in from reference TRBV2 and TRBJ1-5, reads EPEVTQTPSHQVTQMGQEVILRCVPISNHLYFYWYRQILGQKVEFLVSFYNNEISEKSEIFDDQFSVERPDGSNFTLKIRSTKLEDSAMYFCASSEGNSNQPQHFGDGTRLSIL.

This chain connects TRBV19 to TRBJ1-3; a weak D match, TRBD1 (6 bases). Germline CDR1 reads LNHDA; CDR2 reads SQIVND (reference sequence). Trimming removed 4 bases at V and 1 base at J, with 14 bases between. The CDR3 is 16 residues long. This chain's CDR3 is CASSNPGTPSGNTIYF. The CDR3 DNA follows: TGTGCCAGTAGTAACCCCGGGACACCTTCTGGAAACACCATATATTTT.

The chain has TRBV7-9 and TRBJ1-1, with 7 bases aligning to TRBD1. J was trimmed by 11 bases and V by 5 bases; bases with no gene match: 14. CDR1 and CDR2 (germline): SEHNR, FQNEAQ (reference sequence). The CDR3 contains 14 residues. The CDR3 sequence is CASSLKMDRHGAFF. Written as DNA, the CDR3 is TGTGCCAGCAGCCTTAAAATGGACAGGCACGGCGCTTTCTTT.

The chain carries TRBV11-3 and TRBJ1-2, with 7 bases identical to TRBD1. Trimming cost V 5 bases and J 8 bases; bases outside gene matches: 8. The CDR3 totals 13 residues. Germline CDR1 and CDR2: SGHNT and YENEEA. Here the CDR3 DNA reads TGTGCCAGCAGCCTACAGGGGTCTGGAGGCTACACCTTC. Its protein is CASSLQGSGGYTF.

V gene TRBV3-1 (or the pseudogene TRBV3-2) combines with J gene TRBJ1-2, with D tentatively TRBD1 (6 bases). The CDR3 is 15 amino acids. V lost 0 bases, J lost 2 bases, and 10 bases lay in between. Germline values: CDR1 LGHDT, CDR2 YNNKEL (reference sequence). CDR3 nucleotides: TGTGCCAGCAGCCAAGATCGGGGGGCGAACTATGGCTACACCTTC. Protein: CASSQDRGANYGYTF.

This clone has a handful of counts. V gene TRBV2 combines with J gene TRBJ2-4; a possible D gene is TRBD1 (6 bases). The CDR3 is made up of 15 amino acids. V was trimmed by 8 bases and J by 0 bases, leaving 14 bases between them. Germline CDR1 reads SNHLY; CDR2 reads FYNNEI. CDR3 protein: CASYRALVAKNIQYF. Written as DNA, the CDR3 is TGTGCCAGCTACAGGGCTTTGGTAGCCAAAAACATTCAGTACTTC.

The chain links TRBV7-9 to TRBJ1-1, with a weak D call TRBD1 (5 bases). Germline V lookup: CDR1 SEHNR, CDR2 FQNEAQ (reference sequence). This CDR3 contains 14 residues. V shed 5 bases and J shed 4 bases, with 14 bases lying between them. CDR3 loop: CASSQGLVSTEAFF. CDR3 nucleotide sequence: TGTGCCAGCAGCCAGGGTTTAGTCAGCACTGAAGCTTTCTTT.

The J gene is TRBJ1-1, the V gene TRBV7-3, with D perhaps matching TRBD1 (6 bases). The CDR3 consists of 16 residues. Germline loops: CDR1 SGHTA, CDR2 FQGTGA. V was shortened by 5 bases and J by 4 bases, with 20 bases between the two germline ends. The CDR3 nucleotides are TGTGCCAGCAGCCCTTTAGGTCCCAGGGGAGGCACTGAAGCTTTCTTT. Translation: CASSPLGPRGGTEAFF.

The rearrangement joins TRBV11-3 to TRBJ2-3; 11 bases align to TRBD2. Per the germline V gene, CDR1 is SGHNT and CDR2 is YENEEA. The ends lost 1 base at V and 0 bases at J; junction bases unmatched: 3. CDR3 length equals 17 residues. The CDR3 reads CASSLGTSGPSTDTQYF. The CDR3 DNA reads TGTGCCAGCAGCTTAGGGACTAGCGGGCCGAGCACAGATACGCAGTATTTT.

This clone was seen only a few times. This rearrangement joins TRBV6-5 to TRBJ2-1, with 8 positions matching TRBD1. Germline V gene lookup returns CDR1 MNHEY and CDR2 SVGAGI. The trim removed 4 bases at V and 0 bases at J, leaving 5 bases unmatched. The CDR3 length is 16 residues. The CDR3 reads CASSSYRGSSYNEQFF. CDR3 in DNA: TGTGCCAGCAGTTCATACAGGGGGAGCTCCTACAATGAGCAGTTCTTC.

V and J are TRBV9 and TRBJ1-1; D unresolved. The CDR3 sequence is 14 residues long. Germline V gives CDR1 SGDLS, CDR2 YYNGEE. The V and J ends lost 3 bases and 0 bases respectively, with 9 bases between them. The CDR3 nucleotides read TGTGCCAGCAGCGCCCGGAACATGAACACTGAAGCTTTCTTT. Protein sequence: CASSARNMNTEAFF. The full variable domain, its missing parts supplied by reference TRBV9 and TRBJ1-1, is DSGVTQTPKHLITATGQRVTLRCSPRSGDLSVYWYQQSLDQGLQFLIQYYNGEERAKGNILERFSAQQFPDLHSELNLSSLELGDSALYFCASSARNMNTEAFFGQGTRLTVV.

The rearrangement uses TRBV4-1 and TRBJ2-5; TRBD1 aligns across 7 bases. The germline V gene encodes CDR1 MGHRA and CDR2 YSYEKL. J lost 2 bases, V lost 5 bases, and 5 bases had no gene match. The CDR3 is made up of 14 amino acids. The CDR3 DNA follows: TGCGCCAGCAGCTCCGGACAGGCTCAAGAGACCCAGTACTTC. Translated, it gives CASSSGQAQETQYF.

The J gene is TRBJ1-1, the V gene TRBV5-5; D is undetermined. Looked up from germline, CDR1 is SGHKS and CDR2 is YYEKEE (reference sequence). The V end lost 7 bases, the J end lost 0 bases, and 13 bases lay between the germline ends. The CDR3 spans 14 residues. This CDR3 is CASGDKGMNTEAFF. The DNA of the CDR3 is TGTGCCAGCGGCGATAAAGGCATGAACACTGAAGCTTTCTTT.

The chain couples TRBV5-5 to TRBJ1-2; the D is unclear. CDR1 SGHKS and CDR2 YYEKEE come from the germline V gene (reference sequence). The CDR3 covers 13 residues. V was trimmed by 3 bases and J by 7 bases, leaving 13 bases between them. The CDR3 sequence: CASSSDPRFGYTF. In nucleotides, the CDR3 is TGTGCCAGCAGCTCGGACCCCCGTTTTGGCTACACCTTC.

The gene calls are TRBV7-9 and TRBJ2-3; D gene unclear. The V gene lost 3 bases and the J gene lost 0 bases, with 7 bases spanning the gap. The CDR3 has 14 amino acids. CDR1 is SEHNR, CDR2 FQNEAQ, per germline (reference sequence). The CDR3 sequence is CASSLDHSTDTQYF. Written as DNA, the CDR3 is TGTGCCAGCAGCTTGGACCACAGCACAGATACGCAGTATTTT.

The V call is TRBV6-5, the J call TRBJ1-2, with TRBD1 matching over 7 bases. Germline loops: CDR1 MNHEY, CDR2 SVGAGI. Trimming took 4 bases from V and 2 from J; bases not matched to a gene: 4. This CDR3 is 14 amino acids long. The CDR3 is CASSSLQGNYGYTF. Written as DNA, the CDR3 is TGTGCCAGCAGTTCACTACAGGGGAACTATGGCTACACCTTC.

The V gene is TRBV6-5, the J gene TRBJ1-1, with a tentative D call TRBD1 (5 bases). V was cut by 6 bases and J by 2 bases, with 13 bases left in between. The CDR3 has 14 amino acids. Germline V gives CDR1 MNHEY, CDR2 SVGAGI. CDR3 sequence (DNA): TGTGCCAGCAGGTTAGACAGATCTAACACTGAAGCTTTCTTT. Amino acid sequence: CASRLDRSNTEAFF.

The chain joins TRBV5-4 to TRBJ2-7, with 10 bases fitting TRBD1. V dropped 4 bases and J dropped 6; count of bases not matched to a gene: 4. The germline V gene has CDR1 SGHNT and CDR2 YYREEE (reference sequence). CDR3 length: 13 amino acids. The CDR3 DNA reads TGTGCCAGCAGCCCGGACAGGGGGGGCGAGCAGTACGTC. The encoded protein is CASSPDRGGEQYV.

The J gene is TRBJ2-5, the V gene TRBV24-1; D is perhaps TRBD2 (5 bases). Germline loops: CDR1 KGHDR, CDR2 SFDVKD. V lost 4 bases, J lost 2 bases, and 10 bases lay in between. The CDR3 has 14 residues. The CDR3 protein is CATSESRDQETQYF. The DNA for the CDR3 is TGTGCCACCAGTGAGTCCCGGGATCAAGAGACCCAGTACTTC.

The CDR3 DNA reads TGTGCCAGCAGCCATTTTGACAGGGAGAATGAAAAACTGTTTTTT. It yields the protein CASSHFDRENEKLFF. The chain is built from TRBV3-1 (or the pseudogene TRBV3-2) and TRBJ1-4; 7 bases fit TRBD1. The CDR3 totals 15 residues. V shed 3 bases, J shed 5 bases, and the junction held 6 bases outside the gene matches. Germline assignment: CDR1 LGHDT and CDR2 YNNKEL (reference sequence).